The clone carrying this T cell receptor beta chain was counted a single time. As yet, its antigen is unknown. This sample was included in a study of human thymus T cells. Findings and caveats of the study: Gene usage for V and J segments appeared biased in thymic and blood repertoires.

The people who donated were healthy Finnish babies having corrective surgery for congenital heart defects. A roughly 0.45-1 mL peripheral blood aliquot was taken intraoperatively from four of eight donors. All available leukocytes, rather than a set cell count, yielded the blood DNA. The CDR3 runs 15 residues. The V end lost 4 bases, the J end lost 5 bases, and 14 bases lay between the germline ends. Germline V CDR1 and CDR2: LGHNA, YSLEER. Some clones are missing from TCRdb's copy, which holds only in-frame ones; the method was immunoSEQ multiplex PCR. The table records 40,000 to 45,000 clones, approximately 95% of them present only once.

The source of this sequence is a boy under two years old with a congenital heart defect but otherwise immunologically healthy. Source material: blood. This sequence joins TRBV4-3 and TRBJ2-2, with D maybe TRBD2 (6 bases). As DNA, the CDR3 is TGCGCCAGCAGCCCCTGGGACTTACAGACCGGGGAGCTGTTTTTT. It encodes CASSPWDLQTGELFF.